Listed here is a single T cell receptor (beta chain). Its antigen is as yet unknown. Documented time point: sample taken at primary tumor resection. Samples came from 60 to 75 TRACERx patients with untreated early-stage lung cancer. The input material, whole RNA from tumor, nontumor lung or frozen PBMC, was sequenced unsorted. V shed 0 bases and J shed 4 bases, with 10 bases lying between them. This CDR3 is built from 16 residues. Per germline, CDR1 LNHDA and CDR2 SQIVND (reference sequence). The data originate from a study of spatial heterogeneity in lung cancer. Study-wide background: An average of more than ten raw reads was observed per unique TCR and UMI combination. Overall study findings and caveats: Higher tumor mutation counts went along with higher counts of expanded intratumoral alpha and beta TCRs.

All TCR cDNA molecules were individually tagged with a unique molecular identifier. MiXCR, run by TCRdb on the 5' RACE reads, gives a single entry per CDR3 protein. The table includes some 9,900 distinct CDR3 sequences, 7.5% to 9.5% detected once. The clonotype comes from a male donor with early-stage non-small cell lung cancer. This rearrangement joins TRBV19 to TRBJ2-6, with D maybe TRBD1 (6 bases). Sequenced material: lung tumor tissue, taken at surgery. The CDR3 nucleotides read TGTGCCAGTAGTATAGAGTCAGGGGCCGGGGCCAACGTCCTGACTTTC. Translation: CASSIESGAGANVLTF.